A single sample is the source of the 22 T cell receptor beta chains below, sequenced in a study of blood T cell repertoires in COVID-19. Assay used: immunoSEQ multiplex PCR; TCRdb lists only in-frame clones, some missing. The sample carries 150,000 to 200,000 clones, more than 85% recorded once. The sequenced sample was peripheral blood. The receptor set was obtained from an older woman with COVID-19, enrolled during active disease.

The chain employs TRBV10-2 and TRBJ2-4; 8 nucleotides match TRBD2. The V gene end was trimmed by 0 bases and the J gene end by 0 bases; junction bases not matched to a gene: 4. Germline CDR1 reads WSHSY; CDR2 reads SAAADI. The CDR3 loop spans 17 amino acids. In DNA form, the CDR3 reads TGCGCCAGCAGTGAGTCGGTTGCGGGGGGAGCCAAAAACATTCAGTACTTC. Its protein product is CASSESVAGGAKNIQYF.

The V and J genes are TRBV5-6 and TRBJ2-5; 15 bases fit TRBD2. CDR1 and CDR2 from the germline V gene are SGHDT and YYEEEE. V lost 4 bases and J lost 1; bases outside the gene matches: 8. This CDR3 is built from 18 residues. The CDR3 coding sequence is TGTGCCAGCAGCCGAGGACTAGCGGGGGGGCTTATCCAAGAGACCCAGTACTTC. Translating gives CASSRGLAGGLIQETQYF.

Only a few counts were recorded for this clone. The chain links TRBV6-5 to TRBJ1-2; D is ambiguous. CDR3 length: 14 residues. The V and J ends lost 0 bases and 0 bases respectively, with 5 bases between them. Germline CDR1 reads MNHEY; CDR2 reads SVGAGI. The CDR3 nucleotides read TGTGCCAGCAGTTACTCGGCGGCTAACTATGGCTACACCTTC. This gives the protein CASSYSAANYGYTF.

This chain uses TRBV29-1 with TRBJ2-6; tentative D call: TRBD2 (6 bases). This CDR3 contains 16 residues. The ends were cut back, 7 bases at V and 2 bases at J, with 18 bases in the middle. Germline V gene sequence: CDR1 SQVTM, CDR2 ANQGSEA. The CDR3 loop reads CSALAEGGTGANVLTF. CDR3 nucleotides: TGCAGCGCCCTGGCGGAAGGAGGGACTGGGGCCAACGTCCTGACTTTC.

This clone was seen just once. V is TRBV5-4 and J is TRBJ2-7, with D hard to call. Germline V lookup: CDR1 SGHNT, CDR2 YYREEE (reference sequence). This CDR3 has 13 residues. Trimming shortened V by 6 bases and J by 5 bases, and 15 bases separated the two germline ends. The CDR3 DNA sequence: TGTGCCAGCACATCCTTGGGCGTCAACGAGCAGTACTTC. Protein product: CASTSLGVNEQYF.

As concerns this clone: Other DNA sequences of this sample code for an identical CDR3. The chain recombines TRBV5-4 with TRBJ1-6, with no clear D. There are 14 residues in the CDR3. The V gene's germline CDR1 is SGHNT and CDR2 YYREEE (reference sequence). The germline V and J ends were trimmed by 0 bases and 7 bases, with 8 bases remaining between them. CDR3 loop: CASSLEGGNSPLHF. CDR3 DNA: TGTGCCAGCAGCTTGGAGGGAGGCAATTCACCCCTCCACTTT.

The count of this clone is one. The chain is built from TRBV2 and TRBJ2-5, with TRBD2 as a possible D gene (6 bases). Trimming took off 1 base at V and 1 base at J, with 7 bases between the two ends. The CDR3 loop spans 14 amino acids. The germline gives CDR1 SNHLY, CDR2 FYNNEI. This CDR3 is CASSEGRAQETQYF. In DNA, the CDR3 is TGTGCCAGCAGTGAAGGGAGGGCCCAAGAGACCCAGTACTTC.

This clone was observed a single time. This chain links TRBV7-2 with TRBJ2-3, with 10 bases that match TRBD2. Per the germline V gene, CDR1 is SGHTA and CDR2 is FQGNSA. J lost 8 bases, V lost 5 bases, and 7 bases had no gene match. The CDR3 covers 14 residues. CDR3 DNA: TGTGCCAGCAGCGCATCTAGCGGGGGCGGTACGCAGTATTTT. This codes for CASSASSGGGTQYF.

The V call is TRBV29-1, the J call TRBJ1-5; 8 bases match TRBD1. The germline V gene encodes CDR1 SQVTM and CDR2 ANQGSEA. CDR3 length: 14 residues. V gave up 5 bases and J gave up 2 bases; unmatched junction bases: 5. The CDR3 here is CSVRQGRGNQPQHF. The CDR3 DNA follows: TGCAGCGTTCGACAGGGGAGGGGCAATCAGCCCCAGCATTTT.

The V and J genes are TRBV27 and TRBJ2-2; TRBD1 aligns across 8 bases. Trimming cost V 7 bases and J 1 base; bases outside gene matches: 5. The CDR3 runs 15 residues. The germline V gene has CDR1 MNHEY and CDR2 SMNVEV (reference sequence). CDR3 sequence reads: CASKTGTGNTGELFF. Written as DNA, the CDR3 is TGTGCCAGCAAGACGGGGACAGGGAACACCGGGGAGCTGTTTTTT.

The chain couples TRBV7-3 to TRBJ1-1; TRBD1 might be the D (5 bases). V lost 2 bases, J lost 0 bases, and 10 bases lay in between. Germline assignment: CDR1 SGHTA and CDR2 FQGTGA. There are 15 residues in the CDR3. The CDR3 DNA reads TGTGCCAGCAGCTTACATCCGACAGTGAACACTGAAGCTTTCTTT. Residues: CASSLHPTVNTEAFF. The whole variable domain, filled in from reference TRBV7-3 and TRBJ1-1, reads GAGVSQTPSNKVTEKGKYVELRCDPISGHTALYWYRQSLGQGPEFLIYFQGTGAADDSGLPNDRFFAVRPEGSVSTLKIQRTERGDSAVYLCASSLHPTVNTEAFFGQGTRLTVV.

This clone was seen once. Here the CDR3 DNA reads TGTGCCAGCAGCGTAGCTAGTTGGGCAGGGGACGTCTATGGCTACACCTTC. Translating gives CASSVASWAGDVYGYTF. The V gene is TRBV9, the J gene TRBJ1-2; D might be TRBD1 (6 bases). Looked up from germline, CDR1 is SGDLS and CDR2 is YYNGEE. The CDR3 is 17 residues long. V was cut by 0 bases and J by 4 bases, with 19 bases left in between.

V usage is TRBV5-4 and J usage is TRBJ1-2, with 11 nucleotides matching TRBD1. V shed 2 bases and J 4 bases; nucleotides not matched to a gene: 4. The length of the CDR3 is 15 residues. Germline V gene sequence: CDR1 SGHNT, CDR2 YYREEE (reference sequence). The CDR3, as DNA: TGTGCCAGCAGCTTCGGACAGGGGGCGGTCTATGGCTACACCTTC. Translation: CASSFGQGAVYGYTF.

This chain connects TRBV25-1 to TRBJ2-7; 9 positions match TRBD1. Germline CDR1 is MGHDK and CDR2 is SYGVNS. There are 14 residues in the CDR3. The J segment lost 1 base and the V segment lost 3 bases, leaving 1 base of the junction unmatched. As DNA, the CDR3 is TGTGCCAGCAGTGAGACAGGGGGGTCCTACGAGCAGTACTTC. It yields the protein CASSETGGSYEQYF.

The chain employs TRBV27 and TRBJ1-1; no clear D. This CDR3 has 13 residues. Trimming left V 0 bases short and J 8 bases short, with 10 bases between. In germline, CDR1 is MNHEY, CDR2 SMNVEV (reference sequence). In nucleotides, the CDR3 is TGTGCCAGCAGTTTATCCCCTTCTAGGGAAGCTTTCTTT. It codes for CASSLSPSREAFF.

The rearrangement joins TRBV6-1 to TRBJ1-5, with D hard to call. CDR3 size: 16 residues. CDR1 and CDR2 from the germline V gene are MNHNS and SASEGT. The V end lost 3 bases, the J end lost 1 base, and 13 bases lay between the germline ends. The CDR3 is CASSEGSRRSNQPQHF. The CDR3, as DNA: TGTGCCAGCAGTGAGGGGTCCCGGAGGAGCAATCAGCCCCAGCATTTT.

The chain is built from TRBV6-5 and TRBJ1-1, with no clear D. V lost 6 bases and J 11 bases, leaving 13 bases between the germline ends. The germline CDR1 and CDR2 sequences are MNHEY and SVGAGI. There are 11 residues in the CDR3. The CDR3 DNA follows: TGTGCCAGCAGGAACGCGGCCGGGGCTTTCTTT. This translates into CASRNAAGAFF.

The CDR3 loop reads CASSGGGTGEMNTEAFF. The CDR3 region has the DNA TGTGCCAGCAGTGGGGGAGGGACAGGAGAAATGAACACTGAAGCTTTCTTT. V and J are TRBV6-1 and TRBJ1-1; 8 nucleotides agree with TRBD1. V lost 4 bases and J lost 0; bases outside the gene matches: 10. This CDR3 contains 17 residues. Looked up from germline, CDR1 is MNHNS and CDR2 is SASEGT.

CDR3 nucleotide sequence: TGTGCCAGCAGCTTACGGCAGGCGATGAACACTGAAGCTTTCTTT. The encoded protein is CASSLRQAMNTEAFF. The chain links TRBV7-9 to TRBJ1-1; D not resolved. V was trimmed by 2 bases and J by 0 bases, leaving 10 bases between them. Germline V gene data show CDR1 as SEHNR and CDR2 as FQNEAQ (reference sequence). CDR3 size: 15 residues.

The rearrangement uses TRBV3-1 (or the pseudogene TRBV3-2) and TRBJ1-6; the D gene is possibly TRBD1 (6 bases). The CDR3 spans 15 residues. The germline gives CDR1 LGHDT, CDR2 YNNKEL (reference sequence). The V end lost 1 base, the J end lost 9 bases, and 13 bases lay between the germline ends. CDR3 residues: CASSQGLQGRSPLHF. CDR3 in DNA: TGTGCCAGCAGCCAAGGGTTACAGGGCCGTTCACCCCTCCACTTT.

The rearrangement joins TRBV4-1 to TRBJ1-5, with 9 nucleotides matching TRBD1. CDR1 MGHRA and CDR2 YSYEKL come from the germline V gene. V lost 1 base and J lost 7; bases outside the gene matches: 5. The CDR3 totals 15 residues. The CDR3 nucleotides are TGCGCCAGCAGCCAAGTGGGACAGGGTGGACAGCCCCAGCATTTT. Its protein is CASSQVGQGGQPQHF.

The chain is built from TRBV19 and TRBJ1-5; 11 nucleotides match TRBD1. Germline V gene lookup returns CDR1 LNHDA and CDR2 SQIVND (reference sequence). V shed 4 bases, J shed 4 bases, and the junction held 12 bases outside the gene matches. The CDR3 is 18 residues long. The CDR3 reads CASSRAGQGDPPNQPQHF. In DNA, the CDR3 is TGTGCCAGTAGTAGGGCGGGACAGGGGGATCCACCGAATCAGCCCCAGCATTTT.